The rows below give T cell receptor beta chains drawn from one sample of a study of vaccination effects on CD4 cells after COVID-19. Some clones are missing from TCRdb's copy, which holds only in-frame ones; the method was immunoSEQ multiplex PCR. Of around 47,000 clones listed, 75% are singletons. Their antigen targets remain unknown. Sequencing was performed on CD4+ T cells from PBMCs cultured with a peptide pool, taken before COVID-19 vaccination. Every receptor here comes from a human donor who had a prior SARS-CoV-2 infection. Each CDR3 is given with its conserved first and last residue. The D gene is left open where the match is weak. The size of a clone is reported for some rows only, either as once, few or many, or as a class for expanded clones.

J gene: TRBJ1-1
D gene: -
V gene: TRBV4-2
clone size: -
CDR3 DNA: TGTGCCAGCAGCCAAGATGTCGGGGGGAATGGGATGAACACTGAAGCTTTCTTT
CDR3 protein: CASSQDVGGNGMNTEAFF

J gene: TRBJ1-6
D gene: -
V gene: TRBV7-3
clone size: -
CDR3 DNA: TGTGCCAGCAGCTTAAACGGGGTGGTTAATTCACCCCTCCACTTT
CDR3 protein: CASSLNGVVNSPLHF

J gene: TRBJ2-5
D gene: -
V gene: TRBV10-3
clone size: -
CDR3 DNA: TGTGCCATCAGTGAGACCACCGCACAAGAGACCCAGTACTTC
CDR3 protein: CAISETTAQETQYF

J gene: TRBJ1-1
D gene: -
V gene: TRBV7-8
clone size: -
CDR3 DNA: TGTGCCAGCAGCTTAGAGGCGAGTGTTCCTGAAGCTTTCTTT
CDR3 protein: CASSLEASVPEAFF

J gene: TRBJ1-5
D gene: -
V gene: TRBV5-1
clone size: once
CDR3 DNA: TGCGCCAGCAGCTTTATACCCAATCAGCCCCAGCATTTT
CDR3 protein: CASSFIPNQPQHF

J gene: TRBJ2-7
D gene: -
V gene: TRBV7-9
clone size: -
CDR3 DNA: TGTGCCAGCAGCCCGACGCAAGCCTACGAGCAGTACTTC
CDR3 protein: CASSPTQAYEQYF

J gene: TRBJ2-7
D gene: -
V gene: TRBV2
clone size: -
CDR3 DNA: TGTGCCAGCAGTGAATTGGCCTACAGGGAGCGGTACGAGCAGTACTTC
CDR3 protein: CASSELAYRERYEQYF

J gene: TRBJ2-5
D gene: -
V gene: TRBV18
clone size: -
CDR3 DNA: TGTGCCAGCTCACCCCTTGGCGGGGGCTGGGAGACCCAGTACTTC
CDR3 protein: CASSPLGGGWETQYF

J gene: TRBJ2-1
D gene: -
V gene: TRBV5-6
clone size: -
CDR3 DNA: TGTGCCAGCAGCACCCAACAAAGCAGCTCCTACAATGAGCAGTTCTTC
CDR3 protein: CASSTQQSSSYNEQFF

J gene: TRBJ2-1
D gene: -
V gene: TRBV14
clone size: -
CDR3 DNA: TGTGCCAGCAGCCAACTCAGGCAGGGTGAAACGGATGAGCAGTTCTTC
CDR3 protein: CASSQLRQGETDEQFF

J gene: TRBJ2-1
D gene: -
V gene: TRBV24-1
clone size: -
CDR3 DNA: TGTGCCACCAGTGCGGCGGAAAGCTCCTACAATGAGCAGTTCTTC
CDR3 protein: CATSAAESSYNEQFF

J gene: TRBJ2-7
D gene: -
V gene: TRBV11-3
clone size: -
CDR3 DNA: TGTGCCAGCAGCTTAGATGAAGGGATGGGCTACGAGCAGTACTTC
CDR3 protein: CASSLDEGMGYEQYF

J gene: TRBJ2-7
D gene: -
V gene: TRBV4-1
clone size: once
CDR3 DNA: TGCGCCAGCAGCCAAGATACCCCCTTTTATGAGCAGTACTTC
CDR3 protein: CASSQDTPFYEQYF